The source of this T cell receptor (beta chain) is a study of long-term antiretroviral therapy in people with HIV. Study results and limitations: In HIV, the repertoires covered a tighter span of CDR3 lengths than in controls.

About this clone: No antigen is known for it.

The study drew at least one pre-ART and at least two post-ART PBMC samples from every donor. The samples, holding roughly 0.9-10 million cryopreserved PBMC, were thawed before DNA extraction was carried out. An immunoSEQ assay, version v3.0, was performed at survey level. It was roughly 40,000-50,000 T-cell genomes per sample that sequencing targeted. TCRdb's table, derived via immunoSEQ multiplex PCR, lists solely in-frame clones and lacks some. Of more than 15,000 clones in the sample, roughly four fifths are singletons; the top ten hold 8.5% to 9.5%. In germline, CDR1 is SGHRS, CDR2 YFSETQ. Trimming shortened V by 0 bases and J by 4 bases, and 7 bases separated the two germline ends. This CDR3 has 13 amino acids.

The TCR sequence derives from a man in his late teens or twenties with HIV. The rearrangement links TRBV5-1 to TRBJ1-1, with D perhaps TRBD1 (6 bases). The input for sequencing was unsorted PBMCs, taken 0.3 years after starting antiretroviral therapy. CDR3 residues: CASSLGRGTEAFF. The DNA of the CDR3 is TGCGCCAGCAGCTTGGGCAGGGGCACTGAAGCTTTCTTT.